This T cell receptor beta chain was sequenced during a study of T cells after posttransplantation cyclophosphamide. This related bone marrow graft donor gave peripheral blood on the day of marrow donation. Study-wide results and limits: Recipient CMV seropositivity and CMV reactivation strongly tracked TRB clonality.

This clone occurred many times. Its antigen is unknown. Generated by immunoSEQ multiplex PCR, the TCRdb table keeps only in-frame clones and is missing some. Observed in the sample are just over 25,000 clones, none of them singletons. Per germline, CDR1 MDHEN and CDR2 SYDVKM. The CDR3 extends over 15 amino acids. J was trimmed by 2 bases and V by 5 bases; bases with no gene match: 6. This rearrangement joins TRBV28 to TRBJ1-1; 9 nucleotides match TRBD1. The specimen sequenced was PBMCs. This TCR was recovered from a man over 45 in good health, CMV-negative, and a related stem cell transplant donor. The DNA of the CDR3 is TGTGCCAGCAGTCCCCGGACAGGGGTAAACACTGAAGCTTTCTTT. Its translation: CASSPRTGVNTEAFF.